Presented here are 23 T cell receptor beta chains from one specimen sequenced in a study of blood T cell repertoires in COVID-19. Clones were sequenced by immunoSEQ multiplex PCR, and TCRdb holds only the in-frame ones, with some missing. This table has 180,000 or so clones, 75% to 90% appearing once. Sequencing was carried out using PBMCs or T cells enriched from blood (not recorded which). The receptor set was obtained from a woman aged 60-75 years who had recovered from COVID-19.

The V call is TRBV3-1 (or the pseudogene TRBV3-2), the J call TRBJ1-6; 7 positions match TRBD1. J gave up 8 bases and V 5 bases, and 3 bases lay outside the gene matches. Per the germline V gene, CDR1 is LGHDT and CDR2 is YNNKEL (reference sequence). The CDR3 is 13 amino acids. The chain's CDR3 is CASSNTGDSPLHF. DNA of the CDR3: TGTGCCAGCAGCAACACAGGGGATTCACCCCTCCACTTT.

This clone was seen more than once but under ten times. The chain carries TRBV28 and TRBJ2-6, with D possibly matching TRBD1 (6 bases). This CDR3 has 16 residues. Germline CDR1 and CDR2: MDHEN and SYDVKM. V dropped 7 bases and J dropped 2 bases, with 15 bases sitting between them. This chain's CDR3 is CASKGSQGAGANVLTF. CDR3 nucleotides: TGTGCCAGCAAAGGTTCACAGGGCGCTGGGGCCAACGTCCTGACTTTC.

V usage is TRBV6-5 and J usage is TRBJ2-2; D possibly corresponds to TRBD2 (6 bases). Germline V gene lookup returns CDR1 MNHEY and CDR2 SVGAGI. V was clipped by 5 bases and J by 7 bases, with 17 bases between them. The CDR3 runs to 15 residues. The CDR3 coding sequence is TGTGCCAGCAGTCTAGCCCCGGGAGCCAGCGGGGAGCTGTTTTTT. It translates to CASSLAPGASGELFF.

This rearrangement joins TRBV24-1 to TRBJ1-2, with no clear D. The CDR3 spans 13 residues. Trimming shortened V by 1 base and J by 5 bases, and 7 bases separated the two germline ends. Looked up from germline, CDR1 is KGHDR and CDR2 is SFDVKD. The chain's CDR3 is CATSDFSGYGYTF. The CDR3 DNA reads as TGTGCCACCAGTGATTTTTCCGGGTATGGCTACACCTTC.

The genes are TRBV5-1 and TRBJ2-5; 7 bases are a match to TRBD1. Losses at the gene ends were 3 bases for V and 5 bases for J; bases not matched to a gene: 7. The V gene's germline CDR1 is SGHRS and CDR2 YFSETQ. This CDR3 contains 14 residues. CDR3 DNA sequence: TGCGCCAGCAGCTCAACAGGGGTTTGGGAGACCCAGTACTTC. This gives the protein CASSSTGVWETQYF.

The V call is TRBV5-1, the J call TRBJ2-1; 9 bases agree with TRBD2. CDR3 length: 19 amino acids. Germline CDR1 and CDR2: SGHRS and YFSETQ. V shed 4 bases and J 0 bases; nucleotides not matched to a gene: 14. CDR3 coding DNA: TGCGCCAGCAGCGTCCCCGCGACTAGCGGTTCAAGCTCCTACAATGAGCAGTTCTTC. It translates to CASSVPATSGSSSYNEQFF.

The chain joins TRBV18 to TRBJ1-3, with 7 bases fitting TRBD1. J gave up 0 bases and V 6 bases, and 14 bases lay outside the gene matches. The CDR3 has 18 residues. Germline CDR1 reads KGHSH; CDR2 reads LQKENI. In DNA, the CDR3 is TGTGCCAGCTCCCACTTACCCGCGGGACAGATCTCTGGAAACACCATATATTTT. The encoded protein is CASSHLPAGQISGNTIYF. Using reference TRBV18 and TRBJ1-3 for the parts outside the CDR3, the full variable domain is NAGVMQNPRHLVRRRGQEARLRCSPMKGHSHVYWYRQLPEEGLKFMVYLQKENIIDESGMPKERFSAEFPKEGPSILRIQQVVRGDSAAYFCASSHLPAGQISGNTIYFGEGSWLTVV.

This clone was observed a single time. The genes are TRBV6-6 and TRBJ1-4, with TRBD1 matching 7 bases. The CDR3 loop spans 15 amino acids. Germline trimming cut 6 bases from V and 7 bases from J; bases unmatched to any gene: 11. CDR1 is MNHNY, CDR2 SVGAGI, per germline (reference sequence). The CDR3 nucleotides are TGTGCCAGCAGCCGAACAGGGGCCAAGGGTGAAAAACTGTTTTTT. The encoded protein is CASSRTGAKGEKLFF.

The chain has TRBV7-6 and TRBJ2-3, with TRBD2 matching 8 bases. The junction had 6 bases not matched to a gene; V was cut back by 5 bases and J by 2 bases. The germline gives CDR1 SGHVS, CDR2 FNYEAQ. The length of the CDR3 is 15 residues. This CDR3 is CASSISGSITDTQYF. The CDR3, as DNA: TGTGCCAGCAGCATAAGCGGGAGCATCACAGATACGCAGTATTTT.

In nucleotides, the CDR3 is TGCGCCAGCAGCCAAGGTACGTGGTGGGGCTCACCCCTCCACTTT. Translating gives CASSQGTWWGSPLHF. V gene TRBV4-1 combines with J gene TRBJ1-6; a weak D match, TRBD1 (5 bases). Trimming left V 1 base short and J 10 bases short, with 14 bases between. CDR1 MGHRA and CDR2 YSYEKL come from the germline V gene. This CDR3 is built from 15 residues.

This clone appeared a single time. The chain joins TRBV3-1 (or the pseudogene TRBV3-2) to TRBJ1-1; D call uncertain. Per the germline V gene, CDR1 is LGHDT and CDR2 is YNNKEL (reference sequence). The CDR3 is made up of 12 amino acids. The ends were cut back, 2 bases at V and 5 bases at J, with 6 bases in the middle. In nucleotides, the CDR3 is TGTGCCAGCAGCCAACTAGGTACTGAAGCTTTCTTT. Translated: CASSQLGTEAFF.

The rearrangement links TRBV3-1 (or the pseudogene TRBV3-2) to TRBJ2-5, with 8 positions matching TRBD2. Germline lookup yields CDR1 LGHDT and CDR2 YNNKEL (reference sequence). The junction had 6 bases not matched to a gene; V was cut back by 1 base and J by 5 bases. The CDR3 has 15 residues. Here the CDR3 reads CASSQVGTSVETQYF. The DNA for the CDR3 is TGTGCCAGCAGCCAAGTCGGGACTAGTGTGGAGACCCAGTACTTC.

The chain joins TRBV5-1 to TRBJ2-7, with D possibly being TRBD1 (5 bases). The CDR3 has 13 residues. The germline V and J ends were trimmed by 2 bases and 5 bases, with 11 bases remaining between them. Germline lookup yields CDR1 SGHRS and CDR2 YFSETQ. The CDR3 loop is CASSLPQGNEQYF. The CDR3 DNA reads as TGCGCCAGCAGCTTACCCCAGGGAAACGAGCAGTACTTC. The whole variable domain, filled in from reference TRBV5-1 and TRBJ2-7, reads KAGVTQTPRYLIKTRGQQVTLSCSPISGHRSVSWYQQTPGQGLQFLFEYFSETQRNKGNFPGRFSGRQFSNSRSEMNVSTLELGDSALYLCASSLPQGNEQYFGPGTRLTVT.

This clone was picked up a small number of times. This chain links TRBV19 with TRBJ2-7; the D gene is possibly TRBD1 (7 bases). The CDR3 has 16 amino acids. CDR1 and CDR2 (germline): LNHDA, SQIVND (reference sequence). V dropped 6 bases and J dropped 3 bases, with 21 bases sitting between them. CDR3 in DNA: TGTGCCAGTAGCCGAGCTCACAGGGGACTCAACTACGAGCAGTACTTC. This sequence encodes CASSRAHRGLNYEQYF. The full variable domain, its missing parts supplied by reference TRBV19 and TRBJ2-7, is DGGITQSPKYLFRKEGQNVTLSCEQNLNHDAMYWYRQDPGQGLRLIYYSQIVNDFQKGDIAEGYSVSREKKESFPLTVTSAQKNPTAFYLCASSRAHRGLNYEQYFGPGTRLTVT.

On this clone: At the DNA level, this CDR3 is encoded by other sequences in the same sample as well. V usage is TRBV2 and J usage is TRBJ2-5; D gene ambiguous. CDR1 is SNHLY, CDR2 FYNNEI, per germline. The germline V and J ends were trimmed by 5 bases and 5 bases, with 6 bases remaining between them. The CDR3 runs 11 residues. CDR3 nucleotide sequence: TGTGCCAGCAGTTCCGTCGAGACCCAGTACTTC. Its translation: CASSSVETQYF. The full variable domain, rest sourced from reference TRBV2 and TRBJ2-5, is EPEVTQTPSHQVTQMGQEVILRCVPISNHLYFYWYRQILGQKVEFLVSFYNNEISEKSEIFDDQFSVERPDGSNFTLKIRSTKLEDSAMYFCASSSVETQYFGPGTRLLVL.

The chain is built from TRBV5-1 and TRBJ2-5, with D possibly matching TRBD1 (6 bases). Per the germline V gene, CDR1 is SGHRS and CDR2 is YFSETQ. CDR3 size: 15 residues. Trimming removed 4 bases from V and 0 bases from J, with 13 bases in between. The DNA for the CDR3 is TGCGCCAGCAGCCCCCGGACAGCAAACCAAGAGACCCAGTACTTC. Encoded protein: CASSPRTANQETQYF.

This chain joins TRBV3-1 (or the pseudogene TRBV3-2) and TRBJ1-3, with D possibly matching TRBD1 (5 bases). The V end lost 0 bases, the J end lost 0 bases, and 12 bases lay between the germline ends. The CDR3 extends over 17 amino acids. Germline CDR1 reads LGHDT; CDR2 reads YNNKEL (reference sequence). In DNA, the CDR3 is TGTGCCAGCAGCCAAGAATGGTCCGGGGGCTCTGGAAACACCATATATTTT. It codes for CASSQEWSGGSGNTIYF.

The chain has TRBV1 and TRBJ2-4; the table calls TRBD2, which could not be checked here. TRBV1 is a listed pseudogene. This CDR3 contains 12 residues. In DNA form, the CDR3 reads TGCACCAGCAGCCAAGACCGGGTAGGCCAGTACTTC. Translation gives CTSSQDRVGQYF.

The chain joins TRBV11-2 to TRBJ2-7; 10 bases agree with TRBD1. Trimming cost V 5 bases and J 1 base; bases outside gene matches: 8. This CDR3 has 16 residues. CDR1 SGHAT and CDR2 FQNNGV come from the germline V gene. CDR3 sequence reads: CASSPSTGGESYEQYF. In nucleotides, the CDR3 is TGTGCCAGCAGCCCGTCGACAGGGGGCGAATCCTACGAGCAGTACTTC.

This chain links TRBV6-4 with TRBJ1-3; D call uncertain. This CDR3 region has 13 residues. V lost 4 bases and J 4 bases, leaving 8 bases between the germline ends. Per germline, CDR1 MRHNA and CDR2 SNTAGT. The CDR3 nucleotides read TGTGCCAGCAGTGGAGGGCCCGGAAACACCATATATTTT. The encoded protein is CASSGGPGNTIYF.

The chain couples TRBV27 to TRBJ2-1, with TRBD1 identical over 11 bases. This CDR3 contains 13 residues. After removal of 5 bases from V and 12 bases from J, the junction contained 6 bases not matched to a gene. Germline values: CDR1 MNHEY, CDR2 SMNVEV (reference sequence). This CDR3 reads CASSIRTGGWQFF. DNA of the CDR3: TGTGCCAGCAGTATACGGACAGGGGGCTGGCAGTTCTTC.

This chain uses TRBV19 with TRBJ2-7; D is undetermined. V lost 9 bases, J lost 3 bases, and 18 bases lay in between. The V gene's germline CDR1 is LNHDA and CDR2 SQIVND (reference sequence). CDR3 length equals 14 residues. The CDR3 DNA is TGTGCCAGCACCGGCCGTGGGCCCCTCTACGAGCAGTACTTC. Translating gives CASTGRGPLYEQYF.

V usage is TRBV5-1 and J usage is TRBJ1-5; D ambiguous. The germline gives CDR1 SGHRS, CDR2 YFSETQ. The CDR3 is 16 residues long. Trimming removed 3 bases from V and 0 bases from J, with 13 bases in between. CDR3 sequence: CASSSEPRSSNQPQHF. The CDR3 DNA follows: TGCGCCAGCAGCTCCGAGCCACGTTCTAGCAATCAGCCCCAGCATTTT.